This is a list of T cell receptor beta chains from one sample in a study of cytomegalovirus exposure and HLA in healthy donors. Profiling relied on immunoSEQ multiplex PCR, and the TCRdb table lists in-frame clones only, not all of them. The data hold some 150,000 clones, with 79% observed a single time. The sample taken for sequencing was PBMCs. These receptors were collected from a middle-aged woman in good health and CMV-seropositive. Each CDR3 is given with its conserved first and last residue. The D gene is left open where the match is weak. A clone size is listed for some rows: how often the clone was seen (once, few, many), or a class if it is expanded.

V gene	D gene	J gene	clone size	CDR3 protein	CDR3 DNA
TRBV20-1	NA	TRBJ2-7	once	CSVYSSVEQYF	TGCAGTGTGTACAGTTCTGTCGAGCAGTACTTC
TRBV29-1	TRBD2	TRBJ2-3	NA	CSGRTSGGRGDTQYF	TGCAGCGGGAGGACATCGGGGGGGCGGGGAGATACGCAGTATTTT
TRBV7-9	NA	TRBJ2-3	once	CASSQLAPDTQYF	TGTGCCAGCAGCCAATTAGCACCAGATACGCAGTATTTT
TRBV4-2	NA	TRBJ1-3	NA	CASSQEIADSGNTIYF	TGTGCCAGCAGCCAAGAGATCGCAGACTCTGGAAACACCATATATTTT
TRBV6-5	NA	TRBJ2-1	NA	CASSSRYNEQFF	TGTGCCAGCAGTAGCAGGTACAATGAGCAGTTCTTC
TRBV2	TRBD1	TRBJ1-3	NA	CASSGQGAVGNTIYF	TGTGCCAGCAGTGGACAGGGGGCGGTCGGAAACACCATATATTTT
TRBV2	TRBD2	TRBJ2-1	NA	CASSEGGSLFF	TGTGCCAGCAGTGAGGGGGGGTCGCTCTTCTTC
TRBV12-5	TRBD1	TRBJ2-7	NA	CASGFGTGAYEQYF	TGTGCTAGTGGTTTCGGGACAGGGGCCTACGAGCAGTACTTC
TRBV7-9	NA	TRBJ1-3	NA	CASSQVNSGNTIYF	TGTGCCAGCAGCCAGGTGAACTCTGGAAACACCATATATTTT
TRBV6-5	NA	TRBJ1-1	NA	CASSRRGNTEAFF	TGTGCCAGCAGTCGCAGGGGGAACACTGAAGCTTTCTTT
TRBV2	TRBD1	TRBJ2-7	NA	CASSGQGVGEQYF	TGTGCCAGCAGTGGACAGGGGGTGGGCGAGCAGTACTTC
TRBV7-5	NA	TRBJ1-1	NA	CVRSLVAGGVVGLETEAFF	TGTGTCAGAAGCTTAGTGGCTGGGGGGGTAGTGGGTCTAGAGACTGAAGCTTTCTTT
TRBV19	NA	TRBJ1-1	NA	CASSPAPGSNFEAFF	TGTGCCAGTAGTCCGGCCCCGGGATCGAATTTTGAAGCTTTCTTT
TRBV28	TRBD1	TRBJ2-7	NA	CASSPTGGARNEQYF	TGTGCCAGCAGTCCGACAGGGGGCGCACGGAACGAGCAGTACTTC
TRBV7-2	NA	TRBJ1-5	NA	CASSFQGSWQPQHF	TGTGCCAGCAGCTTCCAGGGTTCATGGCAGCCCCAGCATTTT
TRBV5-1	NA	TRBJ1-1	NA	CASSQQGMNTEAFF	TGCGCCAGCAGCCAACAGGGAATGAACACTGAAGCTTTCTTT
TRBV5-1	TRBD1	TRBJ1-3	NA	CASSAGGQGGNTIYF	TGCGCCAGCAGCGCGGGAGGACAGGGGGGAAACACCATATATTTT
TRBV18	TRBD1	TRBJ1-2	NA	CASSQTTGYNGYTF	TGTGCCAGCTCACAGACGACAGGGTACAATGGCTACACCTTC
TRBV19	NA	TRBJ1-2	NA	CASSIGDTSYGYTF	TGTGCCAGTAGTATAGGGGACACTTCGTATGGCTACACCTTC
TRBV5-1	TRBD1	TRBJ2-7	NA	CASSKTGPEQYF	TGCGCCAGCAGCAAGACAGGGCCCGAGCAGTACTTC
TRBV5-5	NA	TRBJ1-1	NA	CASRWMAGEQAFF	TGTGCCAGCAGGTGGATGGCAGGGGAACAAGCTTTCTTT
TRBV7-7	NA	TRBJ2-3	NA	CASSPPGRPDTQYF	TGTGCCAGCAGCCCACCAGGGAGGCCAGATACGCAGTATTTT
TRBV5-1	TRBD2	TRBJ2-5	NA	CASRSGLAGGRETQYF	TGCGCCAGCAGATCTGGACTAGCGGGGGGCCGGGAGACCCAGTACTTC
TRBV6-1	TRBD1	TRBJ1-1	NA	CASRITGGVNTEAFF	TGTGCCAGCAGGATCACAGGGGGTGTAAACACTGAAGCTTTCTTT
TRBV6-1	NA	TRBJ2-3	NA	CASSSRDSITDTQYF	TGTGCCAGCAGTAGCCGGGACTCTATCACAGATACGCAGTATTTT
TRBV28	TRBD1	TRBJ2-3	NA	CASSWVRGTQYF	TGTGCCAGCAGTTGGGTCAGGGGGACGCAGTATTTT
TRBV29-1	TRBD1	TRBJ1-1	NA	CSAADRVAFF	TGCAGCGCCGCGGACAGGGTAGCTTTCTTT
TRBV2	NA	TRBJ1-4	NA	CASRVSGTSNEKLFF	TGTGCCAGCAGGGTATCCGGGACAAGTAATGAAAAACTGTTTTTT
TRBV29-1	NA	TRBJ2-5	few	CSVSEGETQYF	TGCAGCGTGAGCGAGGGAGAGACCCAGTACTTC
TRBV5-4	TRBD1	TRBJ2-7	NA	CASSLNRGSYEQYF	TGTGCCAGCAGCCTGAACAGGGGATCCTACGAGCAGTACTTC
TRBV5-1	NA	TRBJ1-6	few	CASSPWGENSPLHF	TGCGCCAGCAGCCCATGGGGAGAAAATTCACCCCTCCACTTT
TRBV10-1	TRBD2	TRBJ2-7	NA	CASSPNRLAGAGEQYF	TGCGCCAGCAGTCCGAATAGACTAGCGGGGGCTGGCGAGCAGTACTTC
TRBV27	TRBD1	TRBJ2-1	NA	CASQGQGRYNEQFF	TGTGCCAGCCAGGGACAGGGACGATACAATGAGCAGTTCTTC
TRBV28	TRBD2	TRBJ2-3	NA	CASRDRGGRTDTQYF	TGTGCCAGCAGGGATCGGGGGGGACGCACAGATACGCAGTATTTT
TRBV9	NA	TRBJ2-7	NA	CASSPGDRPAHEQYF	TGTGCCAGCAGCCCGGGGGACCGACCAGCCCACGAGCAGTACTTC
TRBV19	NA	TRBJ2-3	NA	CATRGGTDTQYF	TGTGCCACCAGGGGGGGCACAGATACGCAGTATTTT
TRBV10-2	NA	TRBJ1-5	NA	CASSEGPQGGNQPQHF	TGCGCCAGCAGTGAGGGGCCGCAGGGAGGAAATCAGCCCCAGCATTTT
TRBV7-9	TRBD2	TRBJ2-1	NA	CSSSLGWGGGNEQFF	TGTTCCAGCAGCCTCGGGTGGGGGGGAGGGAATGAGCAGTTCTTC
TRBV15	TRBD2	TRBJ2-3	NA	CATSRDFGGGGADTQYF	TGTGCCACCAGCAGAGATTTTGGCGGGGGGGGCGCAGATACGCAGTATTTT
TRBV5-6	NA	TRBJ1-1	NA	CASSRDTEAFF	TGTGCCAGCAGCCGGGACACTGAAGCTTTCTTT
TRBV11-2	TRBD2	TRBJ2-1	NA	CASSLNPLAGGPYNEQFF	TGTGCCAGCAGCTTAAACCCACTAGCGGGGGGCCCCTACAATGAGCAGTTCTTC
TRBV6-1	NA	TRBJ2-7	NA	CASSEVAVYEQYF	TGTGCCAGCAGTGAAGTTGCGGTCTACGAGCAGTACTTC
TRBV7-9	NA	TRBJ1-2	NA	CASSLELVSGYTF	TGTGCCAGCAGCTTAGAGTTAGTGAGCGGCTACACCTTC
TRBV10-3	TRBD1	TRBJ2-1	NA	CAISDGGQGYNEQFF	TGTGCCATCAGTGATGGCGGACAGGGCTACAATGAGCAGTTCTTC
TRBV2	NA	TRBJ2-1	once	CASNVNSYNEQFF	TGTGCCAGCAATGTAAACTCCTACAATGAGCAGTTCTTC
TRBV6-1	TRBD1	TRBJ1-2	NA	CASTELGTGHYGYTF	TGTGCCAGCACTGAACTAGGGACAGGGCACTATGGCTACACCTTC
TRBV6-5	NA	TRBJ2-7	NA	CASSASSFEQYF	TGTGCCAGCAGCGCTAGCAGTTTTGAGCAGTACTTC
TRBV5-1	NA	TRBJ1-6	NA	CASSSEGPPNSPLHF	TGCGCCAGCAGCTCAGAGGGCCCCCCGAATTCACCCCTCCACTTT
TRBV2	TRBD1	TRBJ1-5	once	CASSYTGGAGQPQHF	TGTGCCAGCAGTTACACAGGGGGCGCCGGCCAGCCCCAGCATTTT
TRBV30	NA	TRBJ1-6	NA	CAWSVGGHGLNSPLHF	TGTGCCTGGAGTGTAGGGGGTCACGGGCTAAATTCACCCCTCCACTTT
TRBV6-1	NA	TRBJ2-5	NA	CASSPHGGQETQYF	TGTGCCAGCAGCCCCCACGGGGGCCAAGAGACCCAGTACTTC
TRBV9	NA	TRBJ1-4	NA	CASSVGLGLIGTNEKLFF	TGTGCCAGCAGCGTAGGTTTGGGTTTGATCGGGACTAATGAAAAACTGTTTTTT
TRBV19	NA	TRBJ1-1	NA	CASSESTEAFF	TGTGCCAGTAGTGAGAGCACTGAAGCTTTCTTT
TRBV5-6	TRBD1	TRBJ2-1	NA	CASSLWGTGFYNEQFF	TGTGCCAGCAGCTTGTGGGGGACAGGGTTTTACAATGAGCAGTTCTTC